These T cell receptor beta chains were read from a single sample in a study of multiple sclerosis patients with progressive multifocal leukoencephalopathy. Method: immunoSEQ multiplex PCR; TCRdb's copy keeps in-frame clones and lacks some. Among roughly 30,000 clones, roughly 89% were seen once, and the ten largest hold approximately 6%. This specimen consisted of PBMCs, obtained from a patient treated with natalizumab. The receptors come from a woman aged 40 to 50 with progressive multifocal leukoencephalopathy. Each CDR3 is given with its conserved first and last residue. A D gene is named only where the DNA matches it firmly. Some rows have no size entry. The others give once, few or many, or a class for an expanded clone.

V gene: TRBV9; clone size: NA; J gene: TRBJ2-7; D gene: TRBD1; CDR3 protein: CASSVGDSGTYEQYF; CDR3 DNA: TGTGCCAGCAGCGTTGGGGACAGCGGTACCTACGAGCAGTACTTC
V gene: TRBV14; clone size: NA; J gene: TRBJ2-5; D gene: NA; CDR3 protein: CASSQYRQEETQYF; CDR3 DNA: TGTGCCAGCAGCCAATACCGACAGGAAGAGACCCAGTACTTC
V gene: TRBV18; clone size: NA; J gene: TRBJ1-4; D gene: TRBD1; CDR3 protein: CASSPGTGTEKLFF; CDR3 DNA: TGTGCCAGCTCACCTGGGACAGGGACTGAAAAACTGTTTTTT
V gene: TRBV5-1; clone size: NA; J gene: TRBJ1-5; D gene: NA; CDR3 protein: CASSWGDSNQPQHF; CDR3 DNA: TGCGCCAGCAGCTGGGGGGACAGCAATCAGCCCCAGCATTTT
V gene: TRBV29-1; clone size: few; J gene: TRBJ1-1; D gene: NA; CDR3 protein: CSVHKDSTEAFF; CDR3 DNA: TGCAGCGTCCACAAAGATAGTACTGAAGCTTTCTTT
V gene: TRBV15; clone size: NA; J gene: TRBJ2-7; D gene: NA; CDR3 protein: CATSRDTSYEQYF; CDR3 DNA: TGTGCCACCAGCAGAGATACCTCCTACGAGCAGTACTTC
V gene: TRBV5-1; clone size: NA; J gene: TRBJ2-3; D gene: NA; CDR3 protein: CASSLTSNTDTQYF; CDR3 DNA: TGCGCCAGCAGCTTAACGAGCAACACAGATACGCAGTATTTT
V gene: TRBV6-5; clone size: NA; J gene: TRBJ2-7; D gene: TRBD2; CDR3 protein: CASSPRDSGTYEQYF; CDR3 DNA: TGTGCCAGCAGTCCCCGGGATAGCGGGACTTACGAGCAGTACTTC
V gene: TRBV7-3; clone size: NA; J gene: TRBJ2-3; D gene: TRBD1; CDR3 protein: CASSPGQGPDTQYF; CDR3 DNA: TGTGCCAGCAGCCCGGGACAGGGGCCAGATACGCAGTATTTT
V gene: TRBV29-1; clone size: NA; J gene: TRBJ1-2; D gene: NA; CDR3 protein: CSVGPSQARSHYGYTF; CDR3 DNA: TGCAGCGTCGGCCCTTCCCAGGCGAGGAGCCACTATGGCTACACCTTC
V gene: TRBV4-2; clone size: NA; J gene: TRBJ2-7; D gene: NA; CDR3 protein: CASSQESAGSYEQYF; CDR3 DNA: TGTGCCAGCAGCCAAGAGTCAGCCGGCTCCTACGAGCAGTACTTC
V gene: TRBV4-2; clone size: NA; J gene: TRBJ2-1; D gene: NA; CDR3 protein: CASSQDIRDRGPSGGTYNEQFF; CDR3 DNA: TGTGCCAGCAGCCAAGATATTAGAGACAGGGGGCCTAGCGGGGGAACGTACAATGAGCAGTTCTTC
V gene: TRBV6-1; clone size: NA; J gene: TRBJ2-7; D gene: NA; CDR3 protein: CASSPGLYEQYF; CDR3 DNA: TGTGCCAGCAGTCCCGGCCTCTACGAGCAGTACTTC
V gene: TRBV7-6; clone size: NA; J gene: TRBJ2-5; D gene: TRBD1; CDR3 protein: CASSLDRGREQYF; CDR3 DNA: TGTGCCAGCAGCTTAGACAGGGGGCGGGAGCAGTACTTC
V gene: TRBV29-1; clone size: NA; J gene: TRBJ2-7; D gene: NA; CDR3 protein: CSVEDPGQGYEQYF; CDR3 DNA: TGCAGCGTTGAAGACCCGGGACAAGGATACGAGCAGTACTTC
V gene: TRBV7-2; clone size: NA; J gene: TRBJ2-3; D gene: NA; CDR3 protein: CASCLVSDSTDTQYF; CDR3 DNA: TGTGCCAGCTGCTTAGTTAGCGATAGCACAGATACGCAGTATTTT
V gene: TRBV4-3; clone size: NA; J gene: TRBJ1-2; D gene: NA; CDR3 protein: CASSQERAPGYGYTF; CDR3 DNA: TGCGCCAGCAGCCAAGAGAGGGCCCCCGGCTATGGCTACACCTTC
V gene: TRBV7-2; clone size: NA; J gene: TRBJ2-1; D gene: NA; CDR3 protein: CASSSPRGNNEQFF; CDR3 DNA: TGTGCCAGCAGCTCCCCTAGGGGTAACAATGAGCAGTTCTTC
V gene: TRBV29-1; clone size: NA; J gene: TRBJ2-1; D gene: NA; CDR3 protein: CSAAGNEQFF; CDR3 DNA: TGCAGCGCTGCCGGCAATGAGCAGTTCTTC
V gene: TRBV4-1; clone size: NA; J gene: TRBJ1-2; D gene: TRBD1; CDR3 protein: CASGTGEGAGGYGYTF; CDR3 DNA: TGCGCCAGTGGCACGGGGGAGGGGGCAGGGGGCTATGGCTACACCTTC
V gene: TRBV6-5; clone size: few; J gene: TRBJ1-1; D gene: NA; CDR3 protein: CASSYAIWAENTEAFF; CDR3 DNA: TGTGCCAGCAGTTACGCAATTTGGGCGGAGAACACTGAAGCTTTCTTT
V gene: TRBV7-2; clone size: NA; J gene: TRBJ1-2; D gene: NA; CDR3 protein: CASSLAGGGQYYGYTF; CDR3 DNA: TGTGCCAGCAGCTTAGCCGGGGGTGGACAGTACTATGGCTACACCTTC
V gene: TRBV11-2; clone size: NA; J gene: TRBJ1-1; D gene: NA; CDR3 protein: CASSFLGGTEAFF; CDR3 DNA: TGTGCCAGCAGCTTTCTTGGAGGCACTGAAGCTTTCTTT
V gene: TRBV5-1; clone size: NA; J gene: TRBJ2-3; D gene: TRBD1; CDR3 protein: CASSRDRATDTQYF; CDR3 DNA: TGCGCCAGCAGCCGGGACAGGGCGACAGATACGCAGTATTTT
V gene: TRBV4-2; clone size: NA; J gene: TRBJ1-1; D gene: NA; CDR3 protein: CASSQERVNTEAFF; CDR3 DNA: TGTGCCAGCAGCCAGGAGCGGGTAAACACTGAAGCTTTCTTT
V gene: TRBV19; clone size: NA; J gene: TRBJ2-3; D gene: NA; CDR3 protein: CASSIDAAVTDTQYF; CDR3 DNA: TGTGCCAGTAGTATAGATGCGGCAGTCACAGATACGCAGTATTTT
V gene: TRBV7-2; clone size: NA; J gene: TRBJ1-2; D gene: NA; CDR3 protein: CASSRDGNYGYTF; CDR3 DNA: TGTGCCAGCAGCCGTGACGGTAACTATGGCTACACCTTC
V gene: TRBV11-2; clone size: NA; J gene: TRBJ1-4; D gene: TRBD1; CDR3 protein: CASSPGAGQRNEKLFF; CDR3 DNA: TGTGCCAGCAGTCCTGGCGCGGGACAGAGGAATGAAAAACTGTTTTTT
V gene: TRBV30; clone size: NA; J gene: TRBJ2-7; D gene: NA; CDR3 protein: CAWNPGTGDYEQYF; CDR3 DNA: TGTGCCTGGAATCCCGGGACCGGGGACTACGAGCAGTACTTC
V gene: TRBV7-3; clone size: NA; J gene: TRBJ2-6; D gene: NA; CDR3 protein: CASSSPATGANVLTF; CDR3 DNA: TGTGCCAGCAGCTCCCCGGCGACTGGGGCCAACGTCCTGACTTTC
V gene: TRBV7-6; clone size: NA; J gene: TRBJ2-7; D gene: TRBD1; CDR3 protein: CASSFSGTGAYEQYF; CDR3 DNA: TGTGCCAGCAGCTTCTCCGGGACAGGGGCTTACGAGCAGTACTTC
V gene: TRBV30; clone size: NA; J gene: TRBJ2-7; D gene: NA; CDR3 protein: CAWSVHVPAYEQYF; CDR3 DNA: TGTGCCTGGAGTGTACATGTCCCAGCTTACGAGCAGTACTTC
V gene: TRBV7-2; clone size: few; J gene: TRBJ1-3; D gene: NA; CDR3 protein: CASSREAMGVTIYF; CDR3 DNA: TGTGCCAGCAGCCGGGAGGCGATGGGAGTCACCATATATTTT
V gene: TRBV5-1; clone size: NA; J gene: TRBJ1-4; D gene: TRBD1; CDR3 protein: CASSPQGAGEKLFF; CDR3 DNA: TGCGCCAGCAGCCCACAGGGGGCGGGGGAAAAACTGTTTTTT
V gene: TRBV4-3; clone size: NA; J gene: TRBJ1-2; D gene: TRBD1; CDR3 protein: CASSQRTGGLIHDYTF; CDR3 DNA: TGCGCCAGCAGCCAACGGACAGGGGGCCTTATTCACGACTACACCTTC
V gene: TRBV7-9; clone size: few; J gene: TRBJ1-6; D gene: NA; CDR3 protein: CASGSGSPLHF; CDR3 DNA: TGTGCCAGCGGCTCGGGTTCACCCCTCCACTTT
V gene: TRBV5-4; clone size: NA; J gene: TRBJ2-7; D gene: NA; CDR3 protein: CASSLEGSYEQYF; CDR3 DNA: TGTGCCAGCAGCTTGGAGGGTTCCTACGAGCAGTACTTC
V gene: TRBV4-1; clone size: NA; J gene: TRBJ2-5; D gene: TRBD2; CDR3 protein: CASSQDSVAGVVETQYF; CDR3 DNA: TGCGCCAGCAGCCAAGATAGCGTAGCGGGAGTCGTAGAGACCCAGTACTTC
V gene: TRBV30; clone size: NA; J gene: TRBJ1-2; D gene: NA; CDR3 protein: CAWSRSDGKGRWYGYTF; CDR3 DNA: TGTGCCTGGAGTCGTAGCGACGGGAAGGGAAGGTGGTATGGCTACACCTTC
V gene: TRBV4-3; clone size: NA; J gene: TRBJ2-2; D gene: TRBD2; CDR3 protein: CASSQAGLAGRNTGELFF; CDR3 DNA: TGCGCCAGCAGCCAAGCGGGACTAGCGGGACGGAACACCGGGGAGCTGTTTTTT
V gene: TRBV7-2; clone size: NA; J gene: TRBJ1-1; D gene: NA; CDR3 protein: CAGSNTTARTEAFF; CDR3 DNA: TGTGCCGGCAGCAACACCACAGCTCGCACTGAAGCTTTCTTT
V gene: TRBV18; clone size: NA; J gene: TRBJ2-3; D gene: NA; CDR3 protein: CASSPPGPTDTQYF; CDR3 DNA: TGTGCCAGCTCACCACCAGGGCCCACAGATACGCAGTATTTT
V gene: TRBV29-1; clone size: NA; J gene: TRBJ2-5; D gene: TRBD2; CDR3 protein: CSVEERGGQETQYF; CDR3 DNA: TGCAGCGTTGAAGAGCGGGGGGGCCAAGAGACCCAGTACTTC
V gene: TRBV13; clone size: NA; J gene: TRBJ1-4; D gene: TRBD1; CDR3 protein: CASRRTRDRVGEKLFF; CDR3 DNA: TGTGCCAGCAGACGCACACGGGACAGGGTTGGTGAAAAACTGTTTTTT
V gene: TRBV30; clone size: NA; J gene: TRBJ2-7; D gene: NA; CDR3 protein: CAWTGAYEQYF; CDR3 DNA: TGTGCCTGGACAGGGGCCTACGAGCAGTACTTC
V gene: TRBV11-2; clone size: NA; J gene: TRBJ1-5; D gene: NA; CDR3 protein: CASSLVGDQPQHF; CDR3 DNA: TGTGCCAGCAGCTTAGTAGGGGACCAGCCCCAGCATTTT
V gene: TRBV27; clone size: NA; J gene: TRBJ2-7; D gene: TRBD1; CDR3 protein: CASSTRDRGLHEQYF; CDR3 DNA: TGTGCCAGCAGTACCCGGGACAGGGGGCTCCACGAGCAGTACTTC
V gene: TRBV15; clone size: once; J gene: TRBJ1-1; D gene: NA; CDR3 protein: CATRLGQEGTEAFF; CDR3 DNA: TGTGCCACCAGACTCGGGCAGGAGGGGACTGAAGCTTTCTTT
V gene: TRBV5-1; clone size: NA; J gene: TRBJ1-1; D gene: TRBD1; CDR3 protein: CASSLVPGGSTEAFF; CDR3 DNA: TGCGCCAGCAGCTTGGTCCCAGGGGGGAGCACTGAAGCTTTCTTT
V gene: TRBV5-1; clone size: NA; J gene: TRBJ2-1; D gene: NA; CDR3 protein: CASRPRDSENNEQFF; CDR3 DNA: TGCGCCAGCAGACCCCGAGACTCCGAAAACAATGAGCAGTTCTTC
V gene: TRBV4-2; clone size: NA; J gene: TRBJ2-7; D gene: NA; CDR3 protein: CASSPAASYEQYF; CDR3 DNA: TGTGCCAGCAGCCCCGCAGCCTCCTACGAGCAGTACTTC
V gene: TRBV18; clone size: NA; J gene: TRBJ1-2; D gene: NA; CDR3 protein: CASSPNLPAGRYGYTF; CDR3 DNA: TGTGCCAGCTCACCAAATCTCCCCGCAGGGAGGTATGGCTACACCTTC
V gene: TRBV7-9; clone size: NA; J gene: TRBJ2-6; D gene: NA; CDR3 protein: CASSFRIASGANVLTF; CDR3 DNA: TGTGCCAGCAGCTTCAGGATCGCCTCTGGGGCCAACGTCCTGACTTTC
V gene: TRBV10-3; clone size: once; J gene: TRBJ1-5; D gene: TRBD1; CDR3 protein: CAISGTGDQPQHF; CDR3 DNA: TGTGCCATCAGCGGGACAGGGGATCAGCCCCAGCATTTT
V gene: TRBV19; clone size: NA; J gene: TRBJ1-1; D gene: NA; CDR3 protein: CASKGQIPMNTEAFF; CDR3 DNA: TGTGCCAGTAAAGGACAGATACCCATGAACACTGAAGCTTTCTTT
V gene: TRBV6-5; clone size: NA; J gene: TRBJ1-1; D gene: NA; CDR3 protein: CASSYSEGRGTEAFF; CDR3 DNA: TGTGCCAGCAGTTACTCCGAAGGGCGGGGGACTGAAGCTTTCTTT
V gene: TRBV5-1; clone size: NA; J gene: TRBJ2-7; D gene: TRBD1; CDR3 protein: CASSLETGDSYEQYF; CDR3 DNA: TGCGCCAGCAGCTTGGAAACAGGGGATTCCTACGAGCAGTACTTC
V gene: TRBV6-1; clone size: once; J gene: TRBJ1-2; D gene: TRBD1; CDR3 protein: CAGTQTGGVGYGYTF; CDR3 DNA: TGTGCCGGAACCCAGACAGGGGGCGTGGGATATGGCTACACCTTC
V gene: TRBV13; clone size: NA; J gene: TRBJ2-1; D gene: TRBD2; CDR3 protein: CASSLVASGEQFF; CDR3 DNA: TGTGCCAGCAGCTTAGTGGCTAGCGGCGAGCAGTTCTTC
V gene: TRBV7-6; clone size: NA; J gene: TRBJ2-6; D gene: TRBD1; CDR3 protein: CASSTQGASGANVLTF; CDR3 DNA: TGTGCCAGCAGCACGCAGGGGGCTTCTGGGGCCAACGTCCTGACTTTC